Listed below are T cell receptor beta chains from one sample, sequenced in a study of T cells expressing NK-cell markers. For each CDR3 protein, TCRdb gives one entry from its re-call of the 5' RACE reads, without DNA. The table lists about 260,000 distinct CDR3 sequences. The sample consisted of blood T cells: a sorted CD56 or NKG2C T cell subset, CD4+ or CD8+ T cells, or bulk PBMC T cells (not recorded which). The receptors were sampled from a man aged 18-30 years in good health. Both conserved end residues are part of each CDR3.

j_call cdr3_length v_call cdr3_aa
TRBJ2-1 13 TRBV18 CASSPRGGDEQFF
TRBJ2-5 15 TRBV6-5 CASSYFGHPQGTQYF
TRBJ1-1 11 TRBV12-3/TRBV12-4 CASSQSRLTFF
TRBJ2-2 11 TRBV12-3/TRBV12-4 CASRSQGELFF
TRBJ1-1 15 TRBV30 CAWRSPGRRGLGAFF
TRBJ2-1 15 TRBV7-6 CASSLGTSVLDEQFF
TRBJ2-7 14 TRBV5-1 CASSHGTGVLEQYF
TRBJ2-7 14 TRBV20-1 CSARDRTFFYEQYF
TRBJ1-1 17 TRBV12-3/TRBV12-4 CASTPRGEPLRFSEAFF
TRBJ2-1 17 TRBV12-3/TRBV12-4 CASSAFSARGSYNEQFF
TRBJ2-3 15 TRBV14 CASSPYQRKTDTQYF
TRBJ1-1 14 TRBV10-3 CAISMTGVATEAFF
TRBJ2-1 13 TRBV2 CASKRDRADEQFF
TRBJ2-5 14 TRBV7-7 CASSATGNQETQYF
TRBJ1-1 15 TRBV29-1 CSVEGGAGVIPEAFF
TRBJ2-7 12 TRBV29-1 CSVGTSFHEQYF
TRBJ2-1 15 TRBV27 CASRGQGVTYNEQFF
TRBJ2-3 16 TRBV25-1 CARADNTGNEADTQYF
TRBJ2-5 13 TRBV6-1 CASSSVSAGLRYF
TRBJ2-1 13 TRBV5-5 CASSSGSGYEQFF
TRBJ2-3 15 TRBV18 CASSPPLARTDTQYF
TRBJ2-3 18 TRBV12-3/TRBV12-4 CASRPALGSGPGADTQYF
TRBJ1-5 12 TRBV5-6 CASSVNDRAQHF
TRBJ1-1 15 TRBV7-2 CASSLRGPVGSEAFF
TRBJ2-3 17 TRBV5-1 CASSPELAGVSTDTQYF
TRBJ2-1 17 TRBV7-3 CASSLTSGLAGGIEQFF
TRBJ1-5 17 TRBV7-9 CASSRWTGVPEDQPQHF
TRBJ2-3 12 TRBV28 CASSSASDTQYF
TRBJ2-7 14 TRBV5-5 CASSLFQRYYEQYF
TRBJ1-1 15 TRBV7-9 CASSQGDRLNTEAFF
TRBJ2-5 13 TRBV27 CASSFFGAETQYF
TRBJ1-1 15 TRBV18 CASSPREELNTEAFF
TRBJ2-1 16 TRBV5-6 CASSLAVERNYNEQFF
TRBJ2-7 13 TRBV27 CASRGTAFYEQYF
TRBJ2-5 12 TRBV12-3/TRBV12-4 CASSATQETQYF
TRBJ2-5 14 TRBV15 CATSRAVREETQYF
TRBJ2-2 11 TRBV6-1 CASTVTGELFF
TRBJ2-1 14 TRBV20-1 CSARDVGVYNEQFF
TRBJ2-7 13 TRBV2 CASWTSGRDEQYF
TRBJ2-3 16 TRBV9 CASSVAQREGQDTQYF
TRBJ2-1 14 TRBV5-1 CASSLAGQVNEQFF
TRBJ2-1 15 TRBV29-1 CSVEFWTGGYNEQFF
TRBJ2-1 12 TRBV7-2 CASSRRAGEQFF
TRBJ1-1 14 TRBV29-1 CSVERTSMNTEAFF
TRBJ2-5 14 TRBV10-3 CAISPSGSEETQYF